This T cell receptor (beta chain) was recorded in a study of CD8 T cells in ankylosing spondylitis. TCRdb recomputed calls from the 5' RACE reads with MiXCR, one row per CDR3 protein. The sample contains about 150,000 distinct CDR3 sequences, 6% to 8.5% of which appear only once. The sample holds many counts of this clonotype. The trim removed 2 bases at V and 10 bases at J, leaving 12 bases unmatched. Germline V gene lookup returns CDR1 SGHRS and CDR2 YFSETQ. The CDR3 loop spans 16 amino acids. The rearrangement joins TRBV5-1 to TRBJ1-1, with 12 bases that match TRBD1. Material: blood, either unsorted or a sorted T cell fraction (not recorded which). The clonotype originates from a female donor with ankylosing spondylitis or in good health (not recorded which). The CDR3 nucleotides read TGCGCCAGCAGCTTAATCCCGGGACAGGGGGCGCGTAGAGCTTTCTTT. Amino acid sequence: CASSLIPGQGARRAFF.